Below, one T cell receptor (beta chain) is given with its context. Its antigen is unknown. Different DNA sequences within this sample yield the same CDR3. This sample was taken from a study of shared clonotypes between healthy human individuals. Overall study context: Samples came from two female and a few male donors aged 18 to 49. Study results and limitations: Represented diversity, genetic and exposure-history alike, was limited by few donors.

Method: immunoSEQ multiplex PCR; TCRdb's copy keeps in-frame clones and lacks some. This table has about 2.4 million clones, 93% appearing once. This TCR came from a man aged 18-30 years in good health. Some clones in this sample may be carry-over from other donors' samples. Input material: naive CD4+ T cells from PBMCs. Subset meaning: CD45RA+ positively selected.

The CDR3 nucleotides are TGTGCCAGCAGCTTGGGGGCAGCCTATGGCTACACCTTC. As protein: CASSLGAAYGYTF. The chain combines TRBV5-6 with TRBJ1-2, with D unresolved. Germline loops: CDR1 SGHDT, CDR2 YYEEEE. V lost 0 bases to trimming and J lost 4 bases, with 7 bases between them. This CDR3 region has 13 residues. The full variable domain, in which reference TRBV5-6 and TRBJ1-2 provide the parts outside the CDR3, is DAGVTQSPTHLIKTRGQQVTLRCSPKSGHDTVSWYQQALGQGPQFIFQYYEEEERQRGNFPDRFSGHQFPNYSSELNVNALLLGDSALYLCASSLGAAYGYTFGSGTRLTVV.